The 3 T cell receptor beta chains below come from one sample, sequenced in a study of T cell changes during pregnancy in multiple sclerosis. The data were produced by immunoSEQ multiplex PCR, yet TCRdb's version contains in-frame clones alone and is incomplete. The sample carries 95,000 to 110,000 clones, about 90% recorded once. The sequencing here drew on peripheral blood, taken after pregnancy. The receptors here all came from a female donor with multiple sclerosis, enrolled in a pregnancy study.

The chain links TRBV25-1 to TRBJ1-5; 8 nucleotides match TRBD1. The trim removed 4 bases at V and 6 bases at J, leaving 5 bases unmatched. The CDR3 extends over 14 amino acids. The germline V gene encodes CDR1 MGHDK and CDR2 SYGVNS. The CDR3 DNA follows: TGTGCCAGCAGTGGGACAGGGAGTTTTCAGCCCCAGCATTTT. Its translation: CASSGTGSFQPQHF.

The rearrangement links TRBV10-3 to TRBJ1-2, with D perhaps TRBD1 (5 bases). Trimming left V 6 bases short and J 7 bases short, with 15 bases between. This CDR3 has 13 amino acids. Per germline, CDR1 ENHRY and CDR2 SYGVKD. The CDR3 DNA reads TGTGCCATCAGGGCCGATGACACAGGTGGCTACACCTTC. It yields the protein CAIRADDTGGYTF.

This clone was counted only a few times. The V call is TRBV30, the J call TRBJ1-3; TRBD1 matches at 7 bases. CDR3 length equals 13 residues. V trimming: 6 bases; J trimming: 2 bases; junction bases outside the gene matches: 4. CDR1 GTSNPN and CDR2 SVGIG come from the germline V gene (reference sequence). The CDR3 region is CACTGEPGNTIYF. CDR3 DNA: TGTGCCTGCACAGGGGAGCCTGGAAACACCATATATTTT.